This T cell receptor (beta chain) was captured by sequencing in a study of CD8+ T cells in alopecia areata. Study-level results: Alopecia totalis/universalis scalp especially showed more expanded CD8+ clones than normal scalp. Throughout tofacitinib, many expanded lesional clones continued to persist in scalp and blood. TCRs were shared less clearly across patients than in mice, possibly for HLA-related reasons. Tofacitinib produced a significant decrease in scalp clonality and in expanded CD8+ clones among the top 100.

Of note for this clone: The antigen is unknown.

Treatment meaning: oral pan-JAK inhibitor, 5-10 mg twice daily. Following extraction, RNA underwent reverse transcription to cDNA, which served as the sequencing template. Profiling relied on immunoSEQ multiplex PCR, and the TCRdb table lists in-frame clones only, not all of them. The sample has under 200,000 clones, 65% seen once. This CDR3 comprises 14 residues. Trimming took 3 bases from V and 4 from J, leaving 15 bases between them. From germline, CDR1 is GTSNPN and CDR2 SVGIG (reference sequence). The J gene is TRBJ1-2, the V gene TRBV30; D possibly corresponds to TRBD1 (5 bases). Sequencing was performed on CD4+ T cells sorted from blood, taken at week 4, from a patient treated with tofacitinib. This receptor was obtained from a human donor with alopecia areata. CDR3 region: CAWRQGALTYGYTF. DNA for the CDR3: TGTGCCTGGAGGCAGGGTGCCCTCACCTATGGCTACACCTTC.